The present TCR beta chain was sequenced within a study of blood T cell repertoires in COVID-19. Study-level background: Acute and convalescent COVID-19 samples came from the United States, Italy and Spain. The cDNA or gDNA used as material had been derived from T cells, B-cell-depleted T cells, or PBMCs.

Under the authors' procedure: Amplification with reference gene primers provided the estimates of nucleated cell counts. Libraries were prepared by immunoSEQ multiplex PCR; TCRdb keeps only in-frame clonotypes and omits some of them. The V and J calls and clone size were taken over from that table, and D and trimming were inferred from the DNA. The table shows about 180,000 clones, with 70% to 90% occurring only once. This CDR3 contains 15 residues. Germline assignment: CDR1 GTSNPN and CDR2 SVGIG (reference sequence). The J segment lost 6 bases and the V segment lost 5 bases, leaving 7 bases of the junction unmatched.

Sequencing used peripheral blood. This sequence was found in a woman in her twenties or thirties with active or convalescent COVID-19. The J gene is TRBJ1-6, the V gene TRBV30; 10 bases align to TRBD1. For the CDR3, the DNA is TGTGCCTGGGTACCGGGGACAGGGGCTAATTCACCCCTCCACTTT. The encoded protein is CAWVPGTGANSPLHF. The full variable domain, its missing parts supplied by reference TRBV30 and TRBJ1-6, is SQTIHQWPATLVQPVGSPLSLECTVEGTSNPNLYWYRQAAGRGLQLLFYSVGIGQISSEVPQNLSASRPQDRQFILSSKKLLLSDSGFYLCAWVPGTGANSPLHFGNGTRLTVT.